Listed here are 18 T cell receptor beta chains from one sample, sequenced in a study of Ad26.COV2.S vaccination and SARS-CoV-2 variants. The treatment is: roughly 19 received Ad26.COV2.S at low or high dose, single or two shots; several received placebo; per-sample allocation not given. Collection of the samples took place on day 63 after the first injection of vaccine or placebo. TCRdb keeps only in-frame clones here, not all; method: immunoSEQ multiplex PCR. This sample has around 300,000 clones, with approximately 86% found just once. The material sequenced was peripheral blood, taken in a trial of Ad26.COV2.S vaccine versus placebo. All receptors come from a person aged 18-65 years who received the Ad26.COV2.S COVID-19 vaccine or a placebo.

The chain recombines TRBV6-5 with TRBJ2-1; no firm D call. The CDR3 covers 16 residues. Germline CDR1 MNHEY, CDR2 SVGAGI. Between the trimmed V and J ends, which lost 4 bases and 4 bases, there was a span of 17 bases. CDR3 sequence reads: CASSWGWVAPYNEQFF. The CDR3 DNA reads as TGTGCCAGCAGTTGGGGATGGGTCGCTCCGTACAATGAGCAGTTCTTC.

V usage is TRBV19 and J usage is TRBJ2-7, with D perhaps matching TRBD1 (6 bases). CDR3 length: 14 residues. Germline V gene data show CDR1 as LNHDA and CDR2 as SQIVND (reference sequence). Trimming took 6 bases from V and 5 from J, leaving 17 bases between them. The DNA for the CDR3 is TGTGCCAGTAGAATGGATGGACAGCTTGACGAGCAGTACTTC. Its protein product is CASRMDGQLDEQYF. Full variable domain (rest looked up from reference TRBV19 and TRBJ2-7): DGGITQSPKYLFRKEGQNVTLSCEQNLNHDAMYWYRQDPGQGLRLIYYSQIVNDFQKGDIAEGYSVSREKKESFPLTVTSAQKNPTAFYLCASRMDGQLDEQYFGPGTRLTVT.

The chain links TRBV5-4 to TRBJ1-2; tentatively, D is TRBD1 (5 bases). Per the germline V gene, CDR1 is SGHNT and CDR2 is YYREEE (reference sequence). The CDR3 extends over 14 amino acids. Trimming left V 0 bases short and J 4 bases short, with 10 bases between. The CDR3 sequence: CASSLVGTPYGYTF. The CDR3 DNA reads as TGTGCCAGCAGCTTGGTGGGGACTCCCTATGGCTACACCTTC.

Only one count was recorded for this clone. V gene TRBV7-8 combines with J gene TRBJ1-1, with D perhaps matching TRBD1 (5 bases). Per germline, CDR1 SGHVS and CDR2 FQNEAQ. The CDR3 has 13 amino acids. Trimming removed 5 bases at V and 10 bases at J, with 17 bases between. CDR3 nucleotides: TGTGCCAGCAGCCCTGGCTTGTACCAGGGAGCTTTCTTT. It is translated as CASSPGLYQGAFF.

The chain employs TRBV19 and TRBJ2-5; 7 nucleotides agree with TRBD1. The germline gives CDR1 LNHDA, CDR2 SQIVND (reference sequence). The CDR3 contains 13 residues. Trimming at V came to 6 bases and at J to 5 bases, leaving 6 bases not matched to a gene. CDR3 in amino acids: CASRDRRGETQYF. The CDR3 DNA sequence: TGTGCCAGTAGAGACCGCAGGGGGGAGACCCAGTACTTC.

The rearrangement uses TRBV4-1 and TRBJ1-1; tentative D call: TRBD1 (5 bases). Germline lookup yields CDR1 MGHRA and CDR2 YSYEKL. The CDR3 runs 16 residues. V lost 0 bases, J lost 8 bases, and 19 bases lay in between. This CDR3 reads CASSQESGRTWLEAFF. CDR3 bases: TGCGCCAGCAGCCAAGAATCGGGACGAACCTGGTTAGAAGCTTTCTTT.

V usage is TRBV4-1 and J usage is TRBJ2-4; 7 bases match TRBD2. The V gene's germline CDR1 is MGHRA and CDR2 YSYEKL. The CDR3 sequence is 17 residues long. The trim removed 1 base at V and 4 bases at J, leaving 10 bases unmatched. The CDR3 here is CASSQGVLAEKKNIQYF. CDR3 sequence (DNA): TGCGCCAGCAGCCAAGGGGTGCTAGCGGAGAAAAAAAACATTCAGTACTTC.

This clone was recorded a few times. The V call is TRBV27, the J call TRBJ2-7, with D possibly matching TRBD1 (6 bases). Germline V gives CDR1 MNHEY, CDR2 SMNVEV (reference sequence). This CDR3 has 15 amino acids. The ends were cut back, 6 bases at V and 0 bases at J, with 15 bases in the middle. DNA of the CDR3: TGTGCCAGCAGCGCTACCCGGGACAACTCCTACGAGCAGTACTTC. Translated, it gives CASSATRDNSYEQYF.

V is TRBV9 and J is TRBJ1-5; perhaps TRBD1 as D (5 bases). With 7 bases removed from V and 0 bases from J, the gap between germline ends came to 11 bases. Per germline, CDR1 SGDLS and CDR2 YYNGEE. There are 14 residues in the CDR3. CDR3 nucleotide sequence: TGTGCCAGCGGGGGGGTGGATAGCAATCAGCCCCAGCATTTT. It specifies CASGGVDSNQPQHF.

This clone was seen only a few times. V is TRBV4-3 and J is TRBJ1-2; D is ambiguous. CDR3 length: 15 amino acids. Germline values: CDR1 LGHNA, CDR2 YSLEER. V was clipped by 0 bases and J by 5 bases, with 13 bases between them. As DNA, the CDR3 is TGCGCCAGCAGCCAAGATGGGATGACCCCATATGGCTACACCTTC. This codes for CASSQDGMTPYGYTF.

In DNA, the CDR3 is TGTGCCAGTTCCCTTAGCTCGGAAACCGATTACGAGCAGTACTTC. Its protein product is CASSLSSETDYEQYF. The chain links TRBV19 to TRBJ2-7; no reliable D call. The CDR3 is made up of 15 amino acids. CDR1 and CDR2 from the germline V gene are LNHDA and SQIVND (reference sequence). Trimming took 8 bases from V and 4 from J, leaving 21 bases between them.

The chain joins TRBV19 to TRBJ2-2; 11 bases match TRBD2. The J segment lost 4 bases and the V segment lost 9 bases, leaving 7 bases of the junction unmatched. Germline assignment: CDR1 LNHDA and CDR2 SQIVND (reference sequence). This CDR3 is 15 amino acids long. The CDR3 DNA sequence: TGTGCCAGCCAGAAGGGACTAGCGGCCACCGGGGAGCTGTTTTTT. Residues: CASQKGLAATGELFF.

The chain employs TRBV7-2 and TRBJ2-5, with D tentatively TRBD2 (5 bases). Germline V lookup: CDR1 SGHTA, CDR2 FQGNSA. V lost 3 bases and J 2 bases, leaving 13 bases between the germline ends. The CDR3 extends over 15 amino acids. The CDR3 DNA reads as TGTGCCAGCAGCTTCCCTAGCCGACTACAAGAGACCCAGTACTTC. Translating it yields CASSFPSRLQETQYF.

The table lists this clone with a count of one. This chain links TRBV10-1 with TRBJ1-1, with D possibly TRBD1 on 6 matching bases. Germline V gives CDR1 WNHNN, CDR2 SYGVQD (reference sequence). Deletions cut 1 base from V and 5 bases from J, with 14 bases between. The CDR3 sequence is 15 residues long. The CDR3 DNA follows: TGCGCCAGCAGTGAGTTTCCAGGGGTGAGAACTGAAGCTTTCTTT. Its translation is CASSEFPGVRTEAFF.

The chain links TRBV6-5 to TRBJ2-7; 9 bases map to TRBD1. The length of the CDR3 is 11 residues. Germline V gives CDR1 MNHEY, CDR2 SVGAGI. The V gene end was trimmed by 8 bases and the J gene end by 6 bases; junction bases not matched to a gene: 2. CDR3 bases: TGTGCCAGCGCGACAGGGGGCGAGCAGTACTTC. Protein sequence: CASATGGEQYF.

This clone was detected once. The chain carries TRBV5-1 and TRBJ2-5; TRBD2 matches at 7 bases. This CDR3 region has 16 residues. After removal of 4 bases from V and 4 bases from J, the junction contained 13 bases not matched to a gene. Germline CDR1 is SGHRS and CDR2 is YFSETQ. The CDR3 here is CASSPAATSRPETQYF. CDR3 DNA sequence: TGCGCCAGCAGCCCCGCCGCGACTAGCAGGCCAGAGACCCAGTACTTC.

The rearrangement uses TRBV4-2 and TRBJ1-4; D is ambiguous. Between the trimmed V and J ends, which lost 4 bases and 0 bases, there was a span of 9 bases. Germline loops: CDR1 LGHNA, CDR2 YNFKEQ. The CDR3 has 15 amino acids. The CDR3 is CASSLEVPTNEKLFF. Here the CDR3 DNA reads TGTGCCAGCAGCCTGGAGGTTCCAACTAATGAAAAACTGTTTTTT.

The chain uses TRBV24-1 and TRBJ2-3; D ambiguous. V was clipped by 4 bases and J by 2 bases, with 15 bases between them. Germline CDR1 reads KGHDR; CDR2 reads SFDVKD. There are 16 residues in the CDR3. The CDR3 DNA reads as TGTGCCACCAGTGACCCGCTTCTGAACCCCACAGATACGCAGTATTTT. As protein: CATSDPLLNPTDTQYF.